This T cell receptor beta chain emerged from a study of blood T cell repertoires in COVID-19. The overall study: T cells, B-cell-depleted T cells, or PBMCs provided the cDNA or gDNA that served as material.

Researchers sorted participants into cohorts using their self-reported clinical history. Sequencing was performed with immunoSEQ multiplex PCR; in TCRdb, only in-frame clones are kept and a portion is missing. Altogether over 200,000 clones are present, roughly four fifths being singletons, with the ten largest covering around 9.2%. The ends lost 3 bases at V and 7 bases at J; junction bases unmatched: 13. The CDR3 totals 17 residues. CDR1 is LNHNV, CDR2 YYDKDF, per germline (reference sequence). This clonotype was obtained from a man aged 35-49 years who had recovered from COVID-19. Sample: PBMCs or T cells enriched from blood (not recorded which). The chain recombines TRBV15 with TRBJ2-1; TRBD2 matches 9 bases. The CDR3 region is CATSSRVSGRVGNEQFF. The CDR3 DNA follows: TGTGCCACCAGCAGTCGCGTTAGCGGGAGAGTAGGTAATGAGCAGTTCTTC.